A selection of T cell receptor beta chains follows, all from one sample in a study of vaccination effects on CD4 cells after COVID-19. TCRdb keeps only in-frame clones here, not all; method: immunoSEQ multiplex PCR. This table holds around 71,000 clones, approximately 70% found once. Their recognized antigens are unknown. This specimen was CD4+ T cells from PBMCs cultured with HCoV-OC43 spike peptides, taken before COVID-19 vaccination. The receptors originated from a human donor who received a COVID-19 vaccine. Each CDR3 is given with its conserved first and last residue. The D gene is left open where the match is weak. Clone size, where shown, is once, few, many, or a class for clones that have expanded.

j_call	v_call	clone_size	d_call	cdr3_aa	cdr3_nt
TRBJ1-5	TRBV6-6	once	NA	CASSLQGFNQPQHF	TGTGCCAGCAGCCTACAGGGCTTCAATCAGCCCCAGCATTTT
TRBJ1-2	TRBV19	once	TRBD1	CASSITFTGGKGYTF	TGTGCCAGTAGTATAACCTTCACAGGGGGGAAGGGCTACACCTTC
TRBJ1-3	TRBV19	NA	NA	CASSRRPLLEDTIYF	TGTGCCAGTAGTAGGCGGCCCCTGCTGGAAGACACCATATATTTT
TRBJ2-2	TRBV28	few	NA	CASSLGLTGELFF	TGTGCCAGCAGTTTAGGTCTTACCGGGGAGCTGTTTTTT
TRBJ1-6	TRBV10-3	NA	TRBD1	CAIREPRGQGKSYNSPLHF	TGTGCCATCAGGGAACCTAGGGGACAGGGGAAATCCTATAATTCACCCCTCCACTTT
TRBJ2-2	TRBV28	NA	TRBD2	CASRDSGGADTGELFF	TGTGCCAGCAGGGATAGCGGGGGGGCCGACACCGGGGAGCTGTTTTTT
TRBJ1-6	TRBV19	few	NA	CASNDREGSPLHF	TGTGCCAGTAATGATCGGGAAGGCTCACCCCTCCACTTT
TRBJ1-5	TRBV18	few	NA	CASSPGGNQPQHF	TGTGCCAGCTCACCTGGGGGCAATCAGCCCCAGCATTTT
TRBJ2-1	TRBV3-1/TRBV3-2	NA	NA	CASSPLFGPYNEQFF	TGTGCCAGCAGTCCGTTGTTTGGCCCCTACAATGAGCAGTTCTTC
TRBJ2-2	TRBV5-1	few	NA	CASSSRTGDTGELFF	TGCGCCAGCAGCTCCCGGACTGGAGACACCGGGGAGCTGTTTTTT
TRBJ2-5	TRBV2	NA	TRBD1	CASSRGQQETQYF	TGTGCCAGCAGCCGGGGACAGCAAGAGACCCAGTACTTC
TRBJ1-6	TRBV4-3	NA	NA	CASSQGGRGSPLHF	TGCGCCAGCAGCCAAGGGGGCAGGGGATCACCCCTCCACTTT
TRBJ2-3	TRBV24-1	NA	NA	CATSAGASDTQYF	TGTGCCACCAGTGCAGGGGCATCAGATACGCAGTATTTT
TRBJ2-5	TRBV7-2	NA	NA	CASSLGAVWKTQYF	TGTGCCAGCAGCTTAGGGGCGGTTTGGAAGACCCAGTACTTC
TRBJ2-3	TRBV19	NA	NA	CASSTGTSTDTQYF	TGTGCCAGTAGCACCGGGACAAGCACAGATACGCAGTATTTT
TRBJ1-5	TRBV6-2/TRBV6-3	few	TRBD1	CASSPRQGQPQHF	TGTGCCAGCAGCCCCAGACAGGGCCAGCCCCAGCATTTT
TRBJ1-2	TRBV28	NA	TRBD1	CASSSGTGRRAYGYTF	TGTGCCAGCAGTTCCGGGACAGGGCGCCGGGCCTATGGCTACACCTTC
TRBJ2-5	TRBV28	NA	NA	CASSLSGTQETQYF	TGTGCCAGCAGTTTATCGGGGACCCAAGAGACCCAGTACTTC
TRBJ1-5	TRBV12-3/TRBV12-4	once	NA	CASSFVDQPQHF	TGTGCCAGCAGTTTCGTGGATCAGCCCCAGCATTTT
TRBJ1-1	TRBV19	NA	NA	CASSISPGRTNTEAFF	TGTGCCAGTAGTATATCCCCGGGACGGACGAACACTGAAGCTTTCTTT
TRBJ2-3	TRBV27	NA	NA	CASSFLDTLRNTQYF	TGTGCCAGCAGTTTCCTAGACACTCTGAGAAATACGCAGTATTTT
TRBJ1-1	TRBV2	NA	NA	CASSVYEGGDTEAFF	TGTGCCAGCAGTGTTTATGAGGGGGGGGACACTGAAGCTTTCTTT
TRBJ1-3	TRBV30	NA	NA	CAWSREQGNGNTIYF	TGTGCCTGGAGTAGGGAACAGGGTAACGGAAACACCATATATTTT
TRBJ2-1	TRBV10-2	NA	TRBD2	CASSEPWTSGARCEQFF	TGCGCCAGCAGTGAGCCATGGACTAGCGGGGCACGTTGTGAGCAGTTCTTC
TRBJ1-1	TRBV6-5	NA	TRBD1	CASSPTGVMNTEAFF	TGTGCCAGCAGTCCGACAGGGGTTATGAACACTGAAGCTTTCTTT
TRBJ1-2	TRBV7-3	NA	TRBD1	CASSPQGDYGYTF	TGTGCCAGCAGCCCCCAGGGGGACTATGGCTACACCTTC
TRBJ2-3	TRBV30	NA	NA	CAWSIGPSTDTQYF	TGTGCCTGGAGTATAGGACCCAGCACAGATACGCAGTATTTT
TRBJ1-1	TRBV5-1	NA	NA	CASSLGTPEDEAFF	TGCGCCAGCAGCTTGGGAACTCCAGAGGATGAAGCTTTCTTT
TRBJ2-4	TRBV3-1/TRBV3-2	NA	NA	CASSPYGTAKNIQYF	TGTGCCAGCAGTCCCTACGGGACAGCCAAAAACATTCAGTACTTC
TRBJ1-2	TRBV5-6	NA	NA	CASSSGLGSYGYTF	TGTGCCAGCAGCTCCGGTCTTGGGTCCTATGGCTACACCTTC
TRBJ2-2	TRBV10-1	few	NA	CASSPFGTANTGELFF	TGCGCCAGCAGCCCCTTCGGGACTGCGAACACCGGGGAGCTGTTTTTT
TRBJ2-3	TRBV5-1	NA	TRBD2	CASSLVPSGGGDTQYF	TGCGCCAGCAGCTTGGTTCCTAGCGGGGGGGGAGATACGCAGTATTTT
TRBJ1-1	TRBV6-2/TRBV6-3	NA	TRBD1	CASSFLNRGTEAFF	TGTGCCAGCAGTTTTTTAAACAGGGGCACTGAAGCTTTCTTT
TRBJ1-6	TRBV6-1	NA	NA	CASSEDPRPLHF	TGTGCCAGCAGTGAAGACCCACGGCCCCTCCACTTT
TRBJ1-5	TRBV3-1/TRBV3-2	NA	NA	CASSQSWGGDQPQHF	TGTGCCAGCAGTCAATCTTGGGGGGGTGATCAGCCCCAGCATTTT